This T cell receptor beta chain was identified during a study of T cell clones after liver transplantation. On the study more broadly: TCRbeta sequencing after a pre-transplant mixed lymphocyte reaction identified graft-donor-reactive clones, later tracked in post-transplant blood.

Method: immunoSEQ multiplex PCR; TCRdb's copy keeps in-frame clones and lacks some. The sample lists under 90,000 clones, 75% to 90% occurring once. The sequences come from CD4+ T cells from blood, collected before liver transplant. The TCR originated in a human donor who received a liver transplant.

The CDR3: CASSEPGRMNTEAFF. The CDR3 DNA sequence: TGTGCCAGCAGTGAACCGGGCCGTATGAACACTGAAGCTTTCTTT. This chain joins TRBV6-1 and TRBJ1-1; D ambiguous. V was trimmed by 2 bases and J by 0 bases, leaving 10 bases between them. CDR1 and CDR2 (germline): MNHNS, SASEGT. This CDR3 comprises 15 residues.